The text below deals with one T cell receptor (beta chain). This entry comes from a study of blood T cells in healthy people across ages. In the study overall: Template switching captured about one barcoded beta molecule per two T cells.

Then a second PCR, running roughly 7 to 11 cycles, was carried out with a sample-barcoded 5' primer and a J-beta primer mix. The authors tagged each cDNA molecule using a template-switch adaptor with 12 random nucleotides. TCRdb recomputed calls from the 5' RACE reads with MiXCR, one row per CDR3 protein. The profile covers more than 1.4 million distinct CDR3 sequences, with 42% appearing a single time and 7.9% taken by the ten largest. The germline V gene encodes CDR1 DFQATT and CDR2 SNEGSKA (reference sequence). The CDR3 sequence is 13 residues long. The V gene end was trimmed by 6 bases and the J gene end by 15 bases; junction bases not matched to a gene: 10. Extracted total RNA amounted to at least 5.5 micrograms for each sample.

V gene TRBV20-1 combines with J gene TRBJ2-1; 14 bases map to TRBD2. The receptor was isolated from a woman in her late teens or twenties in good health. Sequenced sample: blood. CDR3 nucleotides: TGCAGTGCCACGGGACTAGCGGGAGTGAGGGGGTTCTTC. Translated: CSATGLAGVRGFF.